The text below deals with one T cell receptor beta chain. As yet, its antigen is unknown. The repertoire was sequenced with immunoSEQ multiplex PCR; TCRdb's copy has only in-frame clones and lacks some. The table includes approximately 50,000 clones, 76% detected once. This record comes from a study of a mutant IDH1 vaccine in newly diagnosed glioma. About the research overall: The start of vaccination came 4-6 weeks after radiotherapy alone, or with temozolomide cycles.

Specified time point: week 35, safety follow-up. With topical imiquimod, each dose of the vaccine consisted of 300 ug of mutant IDH1 20-mer peptide. This CDR3 contains 15 residues. The germline V and J ends were trimmed by 3 bases and 5 bases, with 17 bases remaining between them. Per the germline V gene, CDR1 is SGHRS and CDR2 is YFSETQ. The TCR sequence derives from a man aged 40-49 years with glioma. The J gene is TRBJ1-2, the V gene TRBV5-1, with D possibly matching TRBD1 (5 bases). Sequenced here: PBMCs, sampled from a glioma patient whose treatment included an IDH1 peptide vaccine. The chain's CDR3 is CASSSVSGPGYGYTF. CDR3 nucleotides: TGCGCCAGCAGCTCTGTGTCGGGGCCAGGGTATGGCTACACCTTC.